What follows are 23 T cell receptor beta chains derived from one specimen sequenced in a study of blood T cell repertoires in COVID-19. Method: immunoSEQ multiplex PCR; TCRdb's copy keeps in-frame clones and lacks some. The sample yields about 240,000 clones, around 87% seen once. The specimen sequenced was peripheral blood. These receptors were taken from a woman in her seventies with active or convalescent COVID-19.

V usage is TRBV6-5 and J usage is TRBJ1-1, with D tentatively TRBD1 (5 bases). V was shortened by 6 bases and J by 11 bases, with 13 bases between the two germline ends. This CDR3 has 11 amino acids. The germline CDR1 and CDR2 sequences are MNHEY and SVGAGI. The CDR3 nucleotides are TGTGCCAGCAGAGGGACTCAAGGGGCTTTCTTT. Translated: CASRGTQGAFF.

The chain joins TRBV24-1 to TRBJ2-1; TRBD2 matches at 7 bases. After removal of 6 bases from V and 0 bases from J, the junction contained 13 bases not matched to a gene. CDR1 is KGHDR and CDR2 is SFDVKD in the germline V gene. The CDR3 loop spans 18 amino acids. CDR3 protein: CATSSGGSRGASYNEQFF. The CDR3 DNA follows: TGTGCCACCAGTTCGGGGGGATCGAGGGGCGCCTCCTACAATGAGCAGTTCTTC.

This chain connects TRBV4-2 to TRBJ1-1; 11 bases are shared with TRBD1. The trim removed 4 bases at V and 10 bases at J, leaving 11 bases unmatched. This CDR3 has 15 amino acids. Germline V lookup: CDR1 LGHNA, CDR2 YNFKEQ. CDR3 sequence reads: CASSPSTPGQGGAFF. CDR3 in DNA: TGTGCCAGCAGCCCGTCAACCCCGGGACAGGGGGGAGCTTTCTTT.

The CDR3 DNA is TGTGCCAGTAGCACTTCGAGACTAGCGAGATCGGGCACAGATACGCAGTATTTT. Its translation: CASSTSRLARSGTDTQYF. The J gene is TRBJ2-3, the V gene TRBV19; TRBD2 agrees at 8 bases. From germline, CDR1 is LNHDA and CDR2 SQIVND (reference sequence). This CDR3 comprises 18 residues. The J segment lost 1 base and the V segment lost 6 bases, leaving 15 bases of the junction unmatched.

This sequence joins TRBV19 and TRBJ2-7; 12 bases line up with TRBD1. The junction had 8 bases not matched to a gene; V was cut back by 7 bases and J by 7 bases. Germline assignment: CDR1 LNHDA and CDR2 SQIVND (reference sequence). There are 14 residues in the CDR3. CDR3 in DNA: TGTGCCAGTACCTCCCGGGACAGGGGGCGTGAGCAGTACTTC. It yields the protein CASTSRDRGREQYF.

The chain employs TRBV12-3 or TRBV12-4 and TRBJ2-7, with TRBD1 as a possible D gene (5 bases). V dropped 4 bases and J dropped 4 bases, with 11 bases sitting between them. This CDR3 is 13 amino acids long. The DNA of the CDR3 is TGTGCCAGCAGTTCAGGGAAAGGGTACGAGCAGTACTTC. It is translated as CASSSGKGYEQYF.

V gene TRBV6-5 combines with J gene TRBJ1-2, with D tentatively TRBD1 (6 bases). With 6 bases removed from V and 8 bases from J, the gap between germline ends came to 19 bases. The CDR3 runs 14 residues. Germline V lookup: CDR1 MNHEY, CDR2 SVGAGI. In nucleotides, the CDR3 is TGTGCCAGCAGCCCGTGGGAGCGGGGGGGCGGCTACACCTTC. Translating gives CASSPWERGGGYTF.

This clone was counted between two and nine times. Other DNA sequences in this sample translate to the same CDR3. CDR3 bases: TGTGCCAGCAGTTTCGGTAATCAGCCCCAGCATTTT. Its translation: CASSFGNQPQHF. The V call is TRBV12-3 or TRBV12-4, the J call TRBJ1-5; D is unclear. The CDR3 is 12 residues long. The germline V and J ends were trimmed by 3 bases and 4 bases, with 4 bases remaining between them.

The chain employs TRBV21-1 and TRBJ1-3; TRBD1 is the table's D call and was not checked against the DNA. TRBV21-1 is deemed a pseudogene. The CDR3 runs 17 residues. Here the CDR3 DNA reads TGTGCCAGCAGCAAGCCACAGGGGAACAATTCTGGAAACACCATATATTTT. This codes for CASSKPQGNNSGNTIYF.

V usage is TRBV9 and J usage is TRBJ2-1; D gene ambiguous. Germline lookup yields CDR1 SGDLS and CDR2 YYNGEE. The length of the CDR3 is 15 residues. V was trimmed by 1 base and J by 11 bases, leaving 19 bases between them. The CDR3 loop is CASSVYAAATPQQFF. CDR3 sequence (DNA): TGTGCCAGCAGCGTATACGCGGCCGCTACCCCCCAGCAGTTCTTC.

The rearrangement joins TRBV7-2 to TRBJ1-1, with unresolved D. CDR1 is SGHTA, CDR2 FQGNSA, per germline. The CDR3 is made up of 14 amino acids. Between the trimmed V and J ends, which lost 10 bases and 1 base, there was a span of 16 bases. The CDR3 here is CATFLIRRNTEAFF. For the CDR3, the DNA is TGTGCCACCTTCCTCATTCGGAGGAACACTGAAGCTTTCTTT.

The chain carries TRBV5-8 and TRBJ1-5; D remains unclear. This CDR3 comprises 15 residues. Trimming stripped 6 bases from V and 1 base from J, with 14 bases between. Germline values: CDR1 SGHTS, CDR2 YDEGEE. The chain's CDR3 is CASTEYSRSNQPQHF. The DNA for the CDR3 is TGTGCCAGCACCGAATATTCCAGGAGCAATCAGCCCCAGCATTTT.

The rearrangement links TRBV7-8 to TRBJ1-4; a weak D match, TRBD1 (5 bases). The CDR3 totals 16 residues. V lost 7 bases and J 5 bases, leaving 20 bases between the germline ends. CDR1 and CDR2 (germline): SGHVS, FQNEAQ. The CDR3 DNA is TGTGCCAGCACCGGGGGGGAAGGCGGCGAAAATGAAAAACTGTTTTTT. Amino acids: CASTGGEGGENEKLFF.

CDR3 sequence reads: CASSEWGTGGGTEAFF. The CDR3 region has the DNA TGTGCCAGCAGTGAATGGGGGACAGGGGGCGGGACTGAAGCTTTCTTT. The chain links TRBV6-1 to TRBJ1-1; 12 bases agree with TRBD1. V gave up 2 bases and J gave up 5 bases; unmatched junction bases: 6. Germline loops: CDR1 MNHNS, CDR2 SASEGT. The CDR3 is 16 residues long.

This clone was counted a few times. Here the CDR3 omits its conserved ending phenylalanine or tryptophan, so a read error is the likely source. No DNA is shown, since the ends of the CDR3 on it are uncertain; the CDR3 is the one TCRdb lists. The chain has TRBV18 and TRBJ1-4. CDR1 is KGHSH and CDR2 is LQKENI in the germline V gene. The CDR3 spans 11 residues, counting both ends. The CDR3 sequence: CASSGPEPLEG.

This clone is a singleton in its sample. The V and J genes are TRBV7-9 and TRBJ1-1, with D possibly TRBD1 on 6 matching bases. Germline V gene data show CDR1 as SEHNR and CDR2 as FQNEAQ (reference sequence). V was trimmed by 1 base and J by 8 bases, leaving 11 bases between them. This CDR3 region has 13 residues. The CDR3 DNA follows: TGTGCCAGCAGCTTAGAAGGGGGTTCAGAAGCTTTCTTT. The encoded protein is CASSLEGGSEAFF.

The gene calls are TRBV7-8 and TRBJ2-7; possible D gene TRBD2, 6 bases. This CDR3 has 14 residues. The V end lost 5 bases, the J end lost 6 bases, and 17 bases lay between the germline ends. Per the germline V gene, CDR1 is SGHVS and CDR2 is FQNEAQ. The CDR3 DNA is TGTGCCAGCAGCGGAGTGGAGGGGTGGGGCGAGCAGTACTTC. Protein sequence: CASSGVEGWGEQYF. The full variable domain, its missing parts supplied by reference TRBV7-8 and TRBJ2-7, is GAGVSQSPRYKVAKRGQDVALRCDPISGHVSLFWYQQALGQGPEFLTYFQNEAQLDKSGLPSDRFFAERPEGSVSTLKIQRTQQEDSAVYLCASSGVEGWGEQYFGPGTRLTVT.

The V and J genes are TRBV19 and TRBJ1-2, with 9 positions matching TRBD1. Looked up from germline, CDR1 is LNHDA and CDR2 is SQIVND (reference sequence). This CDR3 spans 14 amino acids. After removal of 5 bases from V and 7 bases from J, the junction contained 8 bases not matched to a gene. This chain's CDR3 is CASSPPDRGFGYTF. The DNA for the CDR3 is TGTGCCAGTAGTCCCCCGGACAGGGGTTTTGGCTACACCTTC.

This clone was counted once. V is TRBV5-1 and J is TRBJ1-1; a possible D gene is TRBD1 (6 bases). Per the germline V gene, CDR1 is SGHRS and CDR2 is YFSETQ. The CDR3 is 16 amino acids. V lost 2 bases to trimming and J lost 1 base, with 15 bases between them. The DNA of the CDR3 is TGCGCCAGCAGCTTAGGGGGGAGGGCGAGGAACACTGAAGCTTTCTTT. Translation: CASSLGGRARNTEAFF.

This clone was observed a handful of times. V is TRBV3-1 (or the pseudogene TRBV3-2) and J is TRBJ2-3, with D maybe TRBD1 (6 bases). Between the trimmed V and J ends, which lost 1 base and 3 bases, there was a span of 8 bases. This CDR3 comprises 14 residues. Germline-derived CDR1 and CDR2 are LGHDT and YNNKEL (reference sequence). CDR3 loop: CASSQGGPTDTQYF. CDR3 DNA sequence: TGTGCCAGCAGCCAAGGGGGGCCGACAGATACGCAGTATTTT.

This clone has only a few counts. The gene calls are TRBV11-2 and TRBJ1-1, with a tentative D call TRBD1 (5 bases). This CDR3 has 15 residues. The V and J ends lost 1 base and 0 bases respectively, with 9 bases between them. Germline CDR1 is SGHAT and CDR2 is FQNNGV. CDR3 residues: CASSLGTHLNTEAFF. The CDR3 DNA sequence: TGTGCCAGCAGCTTAGGGACACACCTGAACACTGAAGCTTTCTTT. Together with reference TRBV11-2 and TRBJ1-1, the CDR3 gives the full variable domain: EAGVAQSPRYKIIEKRQSVAFWCNPISGHATLYWYQQILGQGPKLLIQFQNNGVVDDSQLPKDRFSAERLKGVDSTLKIQPAKLEDSAVYLCASSLGTHLNTEAFFGQGTRLTVV.

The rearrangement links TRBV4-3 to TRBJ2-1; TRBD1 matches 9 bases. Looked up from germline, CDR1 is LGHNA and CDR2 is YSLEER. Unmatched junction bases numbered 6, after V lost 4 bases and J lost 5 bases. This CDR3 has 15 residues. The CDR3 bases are TGCGCCAGCAGCCCAGGGACAGGGTACGACAATGAGCAGTTCTTC. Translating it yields CASSPGTGYDNEQFF.

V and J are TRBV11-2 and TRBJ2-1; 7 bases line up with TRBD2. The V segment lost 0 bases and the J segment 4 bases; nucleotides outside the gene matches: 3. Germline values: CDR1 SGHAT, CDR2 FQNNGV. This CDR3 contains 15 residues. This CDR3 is CASSLEAGVYNEQFF. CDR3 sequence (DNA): TGTGCCAGCAGCTTAGAGGCGGGGGTATACAATGAGCAGTTCTTC.